One sample yielded the 24 T cell receptor beta chains listed below, sequenced in a study of cytomegalovirus exposure and HLA in healthy donors (dated by TCRdb to the late 2010s). Library construction relied on the immunoSEQ multiplex PCR assay. For the multiplex PCR, a mixture combining 60 forward primers for TCR Vbeta segments and 13 reverse primers for TCR Jbeta segments was used. Sourced from immuneACCESS, this table was stored by TCRdb with only in-frame sequences that have V and J called. A share of the clones is absent; for the studies checked, an unresolved V gene accounts for under half, and the remainder has no known explanation. Recorded for this sample are some 100,000 clones; 76% of them occurred a single time. Approximately 7.7% of the sample lies in the top ten. The sequencing input was PBMCs. These TCRs come from a woman aged 45-65 years in good health and CMV-seropositive.

The chain employs TRBV4-2 and TRBJ1-1; TRBD1 aligns across 10 bases. Germline V gene data show CDR1 as LGHNA and CDR2 as YNFKEQ. Trimming removed 0 bases from V and 4 bases from J; junction bases left unmatched: 11. This CDR3 comprises 18 residues. The CDR3 sequence: CASSQERDGTGVVTEAFF. For the CDR3, the DNA is TGTGCCAGCAGCCAAGAAAGAGATGGGACAGGGGTGGTCACTGAAGCTTTCTTT.

This chain's CDR3 is CSVALAGNEQFF. The CDR3 coding sequence is TGCAGCGTTGCTCTGGCGGGGAATGAGCAGTTCTTC. The V gene is TRBV29-1, the J gene TRBJ2-1, with D possibly TRBD2 on 6 matching bases. V was pared by 4 bases and J by 7 bases, with 11 bases between. Germline V CDR1 and CDR2: SQVTM, ANQGSEA. This CDR3 has 12 amino acids.

The gene calls are TRBV4-2 and TRBJ2-7, with 7 bases fitting TRBD1. This CDR3 region has 14 residues. Germline CDR1 LGHNA, CDR2 YNFKEQ. With V trimmed by 4 bases and J by 1 base, 4 bases remained unmatched. CDR3 amino acids: CASSPKTGSYEQYF. CDR3 coding DNA: TGTGCCAGCAGCCCCAAGACAGGGTCCTACGAGCAGTACTTC.

There are a few counts of this clone. J is TRBJ1-5 and V is TRBV19, with D hard to call. Germline values: CDR1 LNHDA, CDR2 SQIVND (reference sequence). The CDR3 runs to 15 residues. Trimming removed 5 bases from V and 6 bases from J, with 17 bases in between. CDR3 nucleotides: TGTGCCAGTAGTCCCAAGGCGGGCCTGGGTCAGCCCCAGCATTTT. This encodes CASSPKAGLGQPQHF.

The CDR3 DNA sequence: TGTGCCAGCAGCGTAAGTAGCGGGGGGTCCAATGAGCAGTTCTTC. Translation: CASSVSSGGSNEQFF. V gene TRBV9 combines with J gene TRBJ2-1; 10 nucleotides line up with TRBD2. The germline gives CDR1 SGDLS, CDR2 YYNGEE. After removal of 1 base from V and 6 bases from J, the junction contained 4 bases not matched to a gene. This CDR3 contains 15 residues.

The chain has TRBV19 and TRBJ1-5; 7 bases are shared with TRBD1. The germline V gene encodes CDR1 LNHDA and CDR2 SQIVND (reference sequence). CDR3 length equals 16 residues. J was trimmed by 5 bases and V by 4 bases; bases with no gene match: 11. The CDR3 DNA sequence: TGTGCCAGTAGTAACCCCCGGGACAGTTTATATCAGCCCCAGCATTTT. This gives the protein CASSNPRDSLYQPQHF.

The chain recombines TRBV9 with TRBJ1-1, with D uncertain. The CDR3 runs 15 residues. V was shortened by 4 bases and J by 4 bases, with 17 bases between the two germline ends. In germline, CDR1 is SGDLS, CDR2 YYNGEE. CDR3 nucleotides: TGTGCCAGCAGCCAGTGGGGAGCTGAGCTCACTGAAGCTTTCTTT. Translation: CASSQWGAELTEAFF. The complete variable domain, with remaining parts taken from reference TRBV9 and TRBJ1-1, reads DSGVTQTPKHLITATGQRVTLRCSPRSGDLSVYWYQQSLDQGLQFLIQYYNGEERAKGNILERFSAQQFPDLHSELNLSSLELGDSALYFCASSQWGAELTEAFFGQGTRLTVV.

This clone has a handful of counts. CDR3 region: CASSSRLAASDTQYF. For the CDR3, the DNA is TGCGCCAGCAGTTCCCGACTAGCGGCTAGTGATACGCAGTATTTT. This rearrangement joins TRBV5-1 to TRBJ2-3, with TRBD2 identical over 9 bases. The CDR3 sequence is 15 residues long. Germline V CDR1 and CDR2: SGHRS, YFSETQ. V dropped 5 bases and J dropped 6; count of bases not matched to a gene: 10.

The table lists this clone with a few counts. The V call is TRBV21-1, the J call TRBJ1-1. TRBV21-1 is assigned pseudogene status. CDR3 length equals 15 residues. In nucleotides, the CDR3 is TGTGCCAGCAGCACCCAAGAAGGGGAGGGCACTGAAGCTTTCTTT. It encodes CASSTQEGEGTEAFF.

The rearrangement uses TRBV4-1 and TRBJ2-1; 11 bases map to TRBD2. The length of the CDR3 is 18 residues. Germline CDR1 MGHRA, CDR2 YSYEKL. V lost 5 bases, J lost 0 bases, and 9 bases stayed unmatched. The DNA of the CDR3 is TGCGCCAGCAGCTCCCGACTAGCGGGGATGAGCTCCTACAATGAGCAGTTCTTC. Translation: CASSSRLAGMSSYNEQFF.

This clone was seen more than once but under ten times. V and J are TRBV6-5 and TRBJ2-3; 12 bases line up with TRBD1. Germline CDR1 is MNHEY and CDR2 is SVGAGI. This CDR3 spans 14 amino acids. The J segment lost 3 bases and the V segment lost 8 bases, leaving 3 bases of the junction unmatched. The CDR3 is CASQGQGATDTQYF. The CDR3 DNA follows: TGTGCCAGCCAGGGACAGGGGGCAACAGATACGCAGTATTTT.

In regard to this clone: The sample contains more than one DNA sequence encoding this CDR3. The chain combines TRBV9 with TRBJ2-3, with TRBD2 matching 12 bases. In germline, CDR1 is SGDLS, CDR2 YYNGEE. The junction had 7 bases not matched to a gene; V was cut back by 0 bases and J by 5 bases. CDR3 length equals 17 residues. As DNA, the CDR3 is TGTGCCAGCAGCGTAGATGCTAGCGGGGGGGCCGGAGATACGCAGTATTTT. Protein: CASSVDASGGAGDTQYF.

This chain links TRBV19 with TRBJ2-3, with 11 nucleotides matching TRBD2. The CDR3 is made up of 13 amino acids. V lost 6 bases and J lost 5; bases outside the gene matches: 1. Germline assignment: CDR1 LNHDA and CDR2 SQIVND (reference sequence). CDR3 sequence reads: CASRTSGEDTQYF. CDR3 nucleotide sequence: TGTGCCAGTAGGACTAGCGGGGAAGATACGCAGTATTTT.

The V gene is TRBV19, the J gene TRBJ1-4; 8 nucleotides align to TRBD1. The CDR3 covers 14 residues. Germline CDR1 and CDR2: LNHDA and SQIVND (reference sequence). Trimming at V came to 7 bases and at J to 7 bases, leaving 8 bases not matched to a gene. The CDR3 DNA is TGTGCCAGTAAGAGACAGGGGAGCGGTGAAAAACTGTTTTTT. It is translated as CASKRQGSGEKLFF.

The gene calls are TRBV5-1 and TRBJ2-6; 11 nucleotides agree with TRBD1. The CDR3 covers 16 residues. V shed 4 bases and J 2 bases; nucleotides not matched to a gene: 2. Germline loops: CDR1 SGHRS, CDR2 YFSETQ. This CDR3 is CASSGTGGAGANVLTF. As DNA, the CDR3 is TGCGCCAGCAGCGGGACAGGGGGGGCTGGGGCCAACGTCCTGACTTTC.

In the case of this clone: The junction departs from germline at one end; a sequencing error may be responsible. This rearrangement joins TRBV7-9 to TRBJ1-1, with 8 bases matching TRBD1. CDR3 length equals 14 residues. Germline V gives CDR1 SEHNR, CDR2 FQNEAQ (reference sequence). This CDR3 reads CSSSPQGANTEAFF. The CDR3 DNA reads TGTTCCAGCAGCCCTCAGGGGGCTAACACTGAAGCTTTCTTT.

The V call is TRBV9, the J call TRBJ2-3, with 9 bases matching TRBD2. This CDR3 is 17 amino acids long. V lost 0 bases, J lost 4 bases, and 9 bases stayed unmatched. In germline, CDR1 is SGDLS, CDR2 YYNGEE. The CDR3 nucleotides read TGTGCCAGCAGCGTAGACCTGATAGGCGGGGGGGCAGATACGCAGTATTTT. Its translation: CASSVDLIGGGADTQYF.

This rearrangement joins TRBV5-1 to TRBJ1-2, with 8 nucleotides matching TRBD1. V gave up 4 bases and J gave up 6 bases; unmatched junction bases: 5. Germline V gene lookup returns CDR1 SGHRS and CDR2 YFSETQ. The CDR3 runs 13 residues. The CDR3 DNA reads as TGCGCCAGCAGCCTGACAGGGGTTGATGGCTACACCTTC. Translated: CASSLTGVDGYTF. Full variable domain (missing parts from reference TRBV5-1 and TRBJ1-2): KAGVTQTPRYLIKTRGQQVTLSCSPISGHRSVSWYQQTPGQGLQFLFEYFSETQRNKGNFPGRFSGRQFSNSRSEMNVSTLELGDSALYLCASSLTGVDGYTFGSGTRLTVV.

This chain joins TRBV9 and TRBJ2-1, with a weak D call TRBD2 (6 bases). Germline V gives CDR1 SGDLS, CDR2 YYNGEE. This CDR3 has 14 residues. The V and J ends lost 2 bases and 6 bases respectively, with 12 bases between them. The CDR3 here is CASSVVGGTNEQFF. CDR3 coding DNA: TGTGCCAGCAGCGTGGTCGGGGGAACCAATGAGCAGTTCTTC.

This clone was observed once. The chain joins TRBV2 to TRBJ1-3, with D perhaps matching TRBD1 (5 bases). Per germline, CDR1 SNHLY and CDR2 FYNNEI. Trimming took 5 bases from V and 0 from J, leaving 17 bases between them. This CDR3 has 17 amino acids. CDR3 DNA: TGTGCCAGCAGTATACGAAGGACACCCTACTCTGGAAACACCATATATTTT. Its translation: CASSIRRTPYSGNTIYF.

The chain links TRBV5-4 to TRBJ1-2, with 9 bases identical to TRBD1. V shed 5 bases and J 8 bases; nucleotides not matched to a gene: 7. The CDR3 extends over 13 amino acids. Germline-derived CDR1 and CDR2 are SGHNT and YYREEE (reference sequence). For the CDR3, the DNA is TGTGCCAGCAGTTTACAGGGGGCGCAGGGCTACACCTTC. Its protein product is CASSLQGAQGYTF.

The chain uses TRBV13 and TRBJ2-7; TRBD2 matches at 7 bases. Germline-derived CDR1 and CDR2 are PRHDT and FYEKMQ (reference sequence). The CDR3 spans 14 residues. Trimming at V came to 5 bases and at J to 6 bases, leaving 10 bases not matched to a gene. CDR3 DNA: TGTGCCAGCAGCCCCGGGGGAGGGCCCCTCGAGCAGTACTTC. This codes for CASSPGGGPLEQYF.

The rearrangement joins TRBV5-4 to TRBJ2-7; 8 positions match TRBD1. After removal of 1 base from V and 9 bases from J, the junction contained 12 bases not matched to a gene. Germline assignment: CDR1 SGHNT and CDR2 YYREEE (reference sequence). The CDR3 spans 15 residues. CDR3 DNA sequence: TGTGCCAGCAGCTTGCTACCCGTTACGGGACAGGCGCAGTACTTC. As protein: CASSLLPVTGQAQYF.

This chain connects TRBV19 to TRBJ1-2; D may be TRBD1 (5 bases). V shed 5 bases and J shed 5 bases, with 15 bases lying between them. From germline, CDR1 is LNHDA and CDR2 SQIVND (reference sequence). The CDR3 runs to 14 residues. For the CDR3, the DNA is TGTGCCAGTAGTGCAGGGCAGAGACTGTATGGCTACACCTTC. Residues: CASSAGQRLYGYTF.